This T cell receptor (beta chain) was identified during a study of cytomegalovirus exposure and HLA in healthy donors. The study's findings and limits: In an earlier analysis, productive rearrangement rates for most beta V segments clustered near 87% or 30%. Cytomegalovirus-associated TCR beta chains were listed, numbering 164.

The PCR had 60 Vbeta and 13 Jbeta primers. Produced via immunoSEQ multiplex PCR; TCRdb's table is partial and in-frame only. The sample shows 120,000 to 150,000 clones, and 1.6% sits with its ten largest clones. Germline-derived CDR1 and CDR2 are SGDLS and YYNGEE. The CDR3 loop spans 17 amino acids. V was pared by 0 bases and J by 1 base, with 4 bases of the junction left unmatched. About this clone: Its matching antigen is unknown.

The sample consisted of PBMCs. The chain has TRBV9 and TRBJ2-3, with TRBD2 matching over 11 bases. The receptor was isolated from a woman between 45 and 60 years old in good health and CMV-seronegative. The CDR3, as DNA: TGTGCCAGCAGCGTAGATCTAGCGGGGGGTCGCACAGATACGCAGTATTTT. Translation: CASSVDLAGGRTDTQYF.